This T cell receptor (beta chain) derives from a study of blood T cell repertoires in COVID-19. The germline CDR1 and CDR2 sequences are LGHNA and YNFKEQ. This CDR3 contains 18 residues. V lost 4 bases and J lost 5; bases outside the gene matches: 13. Clones were sequenced by immunoSEQ multiplex PCR, and TCRdb holds only the in-frame ones, with some missing. The top ten hold 3% to 3.5% of the sample, which has about 490,000 clones, approximately 83% seen once. The source is a human donor in a cohort sampled during active COVID-19. V and J are TRBV4-2 and TRBJ2-2; 10 bases are a match to TRBD2. The sample consisted of peripheral blood. CDR3 nucleotides: TGTGCCAGCAGCCCACTAGGGGCAGCGGGAGGGTATACCGGGGAGCTGTTTTTT. Its protein product is CASSPLGAAGGYTGELFF.